This T cell receptor (beta chain) was obtained from a study of blood T cell repertoires in COVID-19. Study overall: Nucleic acid was either cDNA or gDNA, and it came from T cells, B-cell-depleted T cells, or PBMCs.

Authors' methods: Nucleated cell number was recorded as an estimate derived from reference gene primer amplification. Libraries were prepared by immunoSEQ multiplex PCR; TCRdb keeps only in-frame clonotypes and omits some of them. The V and J calls and the clone size are those of that table, but D and trimming were determined from the DNA. This sample carries some 380,000 clones, 88% of them seen once, and the ten largest clones take more than 2%. CDR1 is MRHNA and CDR2 is SNTAGT in the germline V gene. V lost 5 bases to trimming and J lost 7 bases, with 9 bases between them. The CDR3 is 13 amino acids. Participant-reported clinical history was the basis for cohort assignment.

V is TRBV6-4 and J is TRBJ1-6; no clear D. The sample taken for sequencing was PBMCs or T cells enriched from blood (not recorded which). The TCR sequence derives from a woman aged 40-49 years with acute COVID-19. CDR3 region: CASSPEENSPLHF. The CDR3 DNA reads TGTGCCAGCAGTCCCGAGGAAAATTCACCCCTCCACTTT.